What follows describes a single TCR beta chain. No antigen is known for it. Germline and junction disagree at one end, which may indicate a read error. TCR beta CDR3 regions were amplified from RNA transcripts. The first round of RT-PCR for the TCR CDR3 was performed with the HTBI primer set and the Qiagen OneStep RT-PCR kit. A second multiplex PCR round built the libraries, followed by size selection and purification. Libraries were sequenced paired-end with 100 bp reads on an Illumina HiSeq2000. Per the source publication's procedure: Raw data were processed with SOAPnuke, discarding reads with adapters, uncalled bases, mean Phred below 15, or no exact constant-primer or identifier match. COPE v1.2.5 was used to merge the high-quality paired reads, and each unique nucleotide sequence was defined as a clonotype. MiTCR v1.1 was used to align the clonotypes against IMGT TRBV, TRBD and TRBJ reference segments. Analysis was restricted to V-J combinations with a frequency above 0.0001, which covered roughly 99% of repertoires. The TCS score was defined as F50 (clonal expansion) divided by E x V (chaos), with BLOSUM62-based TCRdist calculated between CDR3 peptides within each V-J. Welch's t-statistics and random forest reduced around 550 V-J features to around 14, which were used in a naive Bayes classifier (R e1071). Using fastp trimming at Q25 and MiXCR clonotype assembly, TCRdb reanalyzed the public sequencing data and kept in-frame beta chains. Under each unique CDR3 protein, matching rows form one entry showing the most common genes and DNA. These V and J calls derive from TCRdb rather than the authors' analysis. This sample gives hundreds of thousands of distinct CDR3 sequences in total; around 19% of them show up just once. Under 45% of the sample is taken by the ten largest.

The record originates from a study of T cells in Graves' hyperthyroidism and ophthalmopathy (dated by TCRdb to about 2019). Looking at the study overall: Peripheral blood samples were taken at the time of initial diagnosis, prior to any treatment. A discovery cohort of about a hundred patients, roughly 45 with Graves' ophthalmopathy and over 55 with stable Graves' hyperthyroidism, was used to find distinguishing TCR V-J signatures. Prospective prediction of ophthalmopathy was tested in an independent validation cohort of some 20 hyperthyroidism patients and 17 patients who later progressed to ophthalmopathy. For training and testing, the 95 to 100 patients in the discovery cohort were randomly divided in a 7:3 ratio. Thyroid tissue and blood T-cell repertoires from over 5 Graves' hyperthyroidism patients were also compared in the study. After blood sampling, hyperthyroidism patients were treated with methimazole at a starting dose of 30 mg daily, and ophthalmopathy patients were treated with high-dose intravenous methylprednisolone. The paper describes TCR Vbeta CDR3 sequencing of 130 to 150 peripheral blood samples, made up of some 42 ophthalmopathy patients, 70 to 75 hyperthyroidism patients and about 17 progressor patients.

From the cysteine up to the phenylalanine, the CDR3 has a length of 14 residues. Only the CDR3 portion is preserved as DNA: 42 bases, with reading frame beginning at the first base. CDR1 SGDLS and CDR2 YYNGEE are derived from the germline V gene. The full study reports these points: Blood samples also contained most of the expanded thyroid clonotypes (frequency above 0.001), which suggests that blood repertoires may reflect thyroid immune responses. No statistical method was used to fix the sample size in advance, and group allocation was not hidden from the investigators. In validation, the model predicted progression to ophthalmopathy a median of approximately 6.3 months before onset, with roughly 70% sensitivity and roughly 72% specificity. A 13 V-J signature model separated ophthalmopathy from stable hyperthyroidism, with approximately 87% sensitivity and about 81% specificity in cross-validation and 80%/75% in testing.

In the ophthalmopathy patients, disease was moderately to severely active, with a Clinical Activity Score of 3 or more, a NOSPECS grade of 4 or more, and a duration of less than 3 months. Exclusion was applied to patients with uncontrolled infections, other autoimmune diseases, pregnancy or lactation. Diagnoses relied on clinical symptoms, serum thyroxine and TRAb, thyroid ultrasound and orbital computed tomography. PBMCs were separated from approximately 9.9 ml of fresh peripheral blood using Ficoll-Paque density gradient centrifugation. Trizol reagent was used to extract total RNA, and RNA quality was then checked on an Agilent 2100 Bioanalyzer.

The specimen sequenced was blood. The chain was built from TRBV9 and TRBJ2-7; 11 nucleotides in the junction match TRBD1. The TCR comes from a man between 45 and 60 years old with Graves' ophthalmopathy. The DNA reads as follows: TGTGCCGGCAGCGTTGGACAGGGGGCGGGGGAGCAGTACTTC. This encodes CAGSVGQGAGEQYF.